What follows describes a single TCR beta chain. Generated by immunoSEQ multiplex PCR, the TCRdb table keeps only in-frame clones and is missing some. The sample carries some 2,500,000 clones, 80% to 95% recorded once. The sample is drawn from a study of shared clonotypes between healthy human individuals. Unmatched junction bases numbered 10, after V lost 5 bases and J lost 2 bases. The germline CDR1 and CDR2 sequences are MNHEY and SMNVEV (reference sequence). The CDR3 is 18 residues long. This TCR was recovered from a man aged 18-30 years in good health. Some clones in this sample may be carry-over from other donors' samples. The chain uses TRBV27 and TRBJ1-5; 12 nucleotides align to TRBD1. The sample consisted of naive CD4+ T cells from PBMCs. The sample's subset: CD45RA+ positively selected. CDR3: CASSRAGQGANRNQPQHF. As DNA, the CDR3 is TGTGCCAGCAGTCGAGCGGGACAGGGGGCAAATCGCAATCAGCCCCAGCATTTT.